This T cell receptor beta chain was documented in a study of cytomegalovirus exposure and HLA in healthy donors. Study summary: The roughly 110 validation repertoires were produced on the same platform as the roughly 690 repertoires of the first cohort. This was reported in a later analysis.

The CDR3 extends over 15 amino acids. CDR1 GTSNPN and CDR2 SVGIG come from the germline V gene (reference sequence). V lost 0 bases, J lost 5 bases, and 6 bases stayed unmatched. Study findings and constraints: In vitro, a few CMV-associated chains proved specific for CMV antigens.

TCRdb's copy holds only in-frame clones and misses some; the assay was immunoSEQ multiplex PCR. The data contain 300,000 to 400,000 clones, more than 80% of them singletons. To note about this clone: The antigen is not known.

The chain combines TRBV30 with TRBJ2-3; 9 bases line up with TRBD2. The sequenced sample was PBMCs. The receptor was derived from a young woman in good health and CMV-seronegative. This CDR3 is CAWSVGGGAVDTQYF. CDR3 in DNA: TGTGCCTGGAGTGTCGGCGGGGGGGCCGTAGATACGCAGTATTTT.